One sample yielded the 30 T cell receptor beta chains listed below, sequenced in a study of T cell responses to AZD1222 COVID-19 vaccine (dated by TCRdb to 2020 to 2022). The library relied on the immunoSEQ multiplex PCR assay. TCRdb limited this immuneACCESS table to in-frame rearrangements with V and J called. A share of clones is missing; checked studies link under half to unresolved V genes, and the rest is unexplained. Within this sample are 70,000 to 90,000 clones, with around 88% of them counted one time only. Together, the top ten hold approximately 9% of the sample. The time point label on this specimen signifies: baseline before first vaccination. The source was peripheral blood, collected on day 0 of AZD1222 vaccination. Source of these receptors: an adult in good health.

The chain links TRBV14 to TRBJ2-2, with TRBD1 matching over 7 bases. This CDR3 has 17 amino acids. Germline V lookup: CDR1 SGHDN, CDR2 FVKESK. V lost 0 bases and J lost 0; bases outside the gene matches: 4. The CDR3: CASSQDLGGANTGELFF. CDR3 nucleotide sequence: TGTGCCAGCAGCCAAGATTTAGGGGGCGCGAACACCGGGGAGCTGTTTTTT.

V and J are TRBV27 and TRBJ2-1; TRBD2 might be the D (5 bases). The ends were cut back, 2 bases at V and 2 bases at J, with 10 bases in the middle. Germline-derived CDR1 and CDR2 are MNHEY and SMNVEV (reference sequence). The CDR3 runs 15 residues. The CDR3: CASSLGGSAYNEQFF. The CDR3 DNA follows: TGTGCCAGCAGTTTAGGCGGGTCGGCCTACAATGAGCAGTTCTTC.

The CDR3 DNA is TGTGCCAGCAGGCTAGGGTCTGGCTACACCTTC. It encodes CASRLGSGYTF. The chain is built from TRBV12-3 or TRBV12-4 and TRBJ1-2; unclear D gene. CDR3 length: 11 amino acids. V was trimmed by 6 bases and J by 7 bases, leaving 9 bases between them.

The rearrangement uses TRBV2 and TRBJ1-6, with D tentatively TRBD1 (6 bases). This CDR3 is 15 amino acids long. Germline values: CDR1 SNHLY, CDR2 FYNNEI. V was clipped by 5 bases and J by 1 base, with 9 bases between them. The DNA of the CDR3 is TGTGCCAGCAGTTCACAGGGTTCCTATAATTCACCCCTCCACTTT. Its protein product is CASSSQGSYNSPLHF.

The chain uses TRBV4-2 and TRBJ2-1; D gene unclear. Germline V gives CDR1 LGHNA, CDR2 YNFKEQ. Trimming took off 0 bases at V and 7 bases at J, with 7 bases between the two ends. There are 13 residues in the CDR3. As DNA, the CDR3 is TGTGCCAGCAGCCAAGACAGAATTAATGAGCAGTTCTTC. Amino acids: CASSQDRINEQFF.

This chain uses TRBV5-4 with TRBJ2-5, with D maybe TRBD2 (7 bases). Germline V lookup: CDR1 SGHNT, CDR2 YYREEE (reference sequence). V was cut by 4 bases and J by 0 bases, with 22 bases left in between. CDR3 length equals 18 residues. The CDR3 sequence is CASSPAVGGGGYQETQYF. In DNA form, the CDR3 reads TGTGCCAGCAGCCCGGCGGTTGGGGGAGGGGGGTACCAAGAGACCCAGTACTTC.

This chain connects TRBV2 to TRBJ1-5; the D is unclear. This CDR3 is 13 amino acids long. V shed 7 bases and J shed 5 bases, with 12 bases lying between them. Germline-derived CDR1 and CDR2 are SNHLY and FYNNEI. CDR3 sequence reads: CASNSGLHQPQHF. As DNA, the CDR3 is TGTGCCAGCAACAGCGGTCTTCATCAGCCCCAGCATTTT.

The rearrangement uses TRBV4-2 and TRBJ2-1; 7 nucleotides line up with TRBD2. Unmatched junction bases numbered 12, after V lost 3 bases and J lost 10 bases. This CDR3 has 15 amino acids. Germline V CDR1 and CDR2: LGHNA, YNFKEQ. The CDR3 loop reads CASSHLEGRASEQFF. In DNA, the CDR3 is TGTGCCAGCAGCCACCTCGAGGGGAGGGCGAGCGAGCAGTTCTTC.

V usage is TRBV15 and J usage is TRBJ1-3; TRBD1 might be the D (6 bases). V shed 5 bases and J shed 3 bases, with 14 bases lying between them. CDR3 length: 15 amino acids. The germline V gene encodes CDR1 LNHNV and CDR2 YYDKDF (reference sequence). As DNA, the CDR3 is TGTGCCACCAGCGACGACCAGGGGAGTGGAAACACCATATATTTT. It yields the protein CATSDDQGSGNTIYF.

This chain joins TRBV28 and TRBJ1-1, with D unresolved. Trimming pared 2 bases from V and 2 bases from J, leaving 9 bases between. This CDR3 spans 14 amino acids. In germline, CDR1 is MDHEN, CDR2 SYDVKM. In nucleotides, the CDR3 is TGTGCCAGCAGTTTACCCTCCCGTAACACTGAAGCTTTCTTT. Translated: CASSLPSRNTEAFF. Complete variable domain (other parts from reference TRBV28 and TRBJ1-1): DVKVTQSSRYLVKRTGEKVFLECVQDMDHENMFWYRQDPGLGLRLIYFSYDVKMKEKGDIPEGYSVSREKKERFSLILESASTNQTSMYLCASSLPSRNTEAFFGQGTRLTVV.

The chain couples TRBV2 to TRBJ1-4; possible D gene TRBD1, 5 bases. Trimming removed 1 base from V and 2 bases from J, with 8 bases in between. From germline, CDR1 is SNHLY and CDR2 FYNNEI. The CDR3 runs 15 residues. The CDR3 spells CASSEGGPTNEKLFF. CDR3 sequence (DNA): TGTGCCAGCAGTGAAGGGGGCCCCACTAATGAAAAACTGTTTTTT.

The chain joins TRBV10-3 to TRBJ2-1; 11 bases match TRBD1. CDR3 length: 15 amino acids. V dropped 5 bases and J dropped 7; count of bases not matched to a gene: 7. In germline, CDR1 is ENHRY, CDR2 SYGVKD. The CDR3 DNA is TGTGCCATCAGTCCGGGACAGGGGGTAATAAATGAGCAGTTCTTC. It is translated as CAISPGQGVINEQFF.

The gene calls are TRBV7-9 and TRBJ2-5, with D uncertain. Germline lookup yields CDR1 SEHNR and CDR2 FQNEAQ (reference sequence). The CDR3 runs to 12 residues. V was clipped by 1 base and J by 7 bases, with 7 bases between them. The CDR3 DNA follows: TGTGCCAGCAGCTTAGTTGACCGGACCCAGTACTTC. It translates to CASSLVDRTQYF.

The chain combines TRBV10-3 with TRBJ2-7; TRBD1 aligns across 8 bases. V shed 11 bases and J 3 bases; nucleotides not matched to a gene: 18. The CDR3 spans 16 residues. Germline V gives CDR1 ENHRY, CDR2 SYGVKD. The CDR3, as DNA: TGTGCCTTCGGGAGTACAGGGGGGCAGGGGGTCTACGAGCAGTACTTC. It specifies CAFGSTGGQGVYEQYF.

This clone was detected a few times. The V call is TRBV7-6, the J call TRBJ1-2; 7 bases agree with TRBD1. Losses at the gene ends were 1 base for V and 4 bases for J; bases not matched to a gene: 6. This CDR3 has 15 amino acids. CDR1 is SGHVS, CDR2 FNYEAQ, per germline. In DNA, the CDR3 is TGTGCCAGCAGCTTAGAACAGGGGACCCTCTATGGCTACACCTTC. Translating gives CASSLEQGTLYGYTF.

The rearrangement uses TRBV20-1 and TRBJ1-1; D remains unclear. This CDR3 has 11 amino acids. Germline V gene lookup returns CDR1 DFQATT and CDR2 SNEGSKA (reference sequence). V lost 5 bases and J lost 5, with 9 bases in between. CDR3 sequence reads: CSAPPGTEAFF. Written as DNA, the CDR3 is TGCAGTGCTCCGCCGGGGACTGAAGCTTTCTTT.

The V and J genes are TRBV9 and TRBJ2-2; 8 bases are a match to TRBD1. The CDR3 is 18 residues long. Germline V gene sequence: CDR1 SGDLS, CDR2 YYNGEE. The V and J ends lost 0 bases and 4 bases, in that order; junction bases with no gene match: 11. The DNA for the CDR3 is TGTGCCAGCAGCGTAGATCTCAGGGGGCGAGGGGGCACCGGGGAGCTGTTTTTT. Translating gives CASSVDLRGRGGTGELFF.

The chain couples TRBV2 to TRBJ2-1; 7 bases match TRBD2. In germline, CDR1 is SNHLY, CDR2 FYNNEI. This CDR3 is 12 amino acids long. V was pared by 11 bases and J by 3 bases, with 4 bases of the junction left unmatched. CDR3 coding DNA: TGTGCCGGTAGCGGGTACTACAATGAGCAGTTCTTC. Translated: CAGSGYYNEQFF. The variable domain in full, with the rest retrieved from reference TRBV2 and TRBJ2-1, is EPEVTQTPSHQVTQMGQEVILRCVPISNHLYFYWYRQILGQKVEFLVSFYNNEISEKSEIFDDQFSVERPDGSNFTLKIRSTKLEDSAMYFCAGSGYYNEQFFGPGTRLTVL.

This chain uses TRBV7-2 with TRBJ2-3; D is unclear. The length of the CDR3 is 12 residues. Trimming took off 3 bases at V and 4 bases at J, with 5 bases between the two ends. Germline CDR1 is SGHTA and CDR2 is FQGNSA. The CDR3 bases are TGTGCCAGCAGCTTCCGCTCAGATACGCAGTATTTT. It yields the protein CASSFRSDTQYF.

The chain has TRBV7-9 and TRBJ1-1; D remains ambiguous. The CDR3 is 12 amino acids. Trimming cost V 4 bases and J 4 bases, with 7 bases left between them. Germline CDR1 is SEHNR and CDR2 is FQNEAQ (reference sequence). CDR3 sequence: CASSSPGTEAFF. The CDR3 DNA follows: TGTGCCAGCAGCTCCCCGGGCACTGAAGCTTTCTTT.

This chain connects TRBV6-5 to TRBJ1-1; 8 nucleotides line up with TRBD1. The CDR3 is 15 amino acids. V was clipped by 4 bases and J by 1 base; unmatched bases: 5. The germline V gene encodes CDR1 MNHEY and CDR2 SVGAGI. The CDR3 DNA follows: TGTGCCAGCAGTTTCCAGGGGGCTCGGAACACTGAAGCTTTCTTT. Translation: CASSFQGARNTEAFF.

The rearrangement uses TRBV10-3 and TRBJ1-1; D is possibly TRBD1 (6 bases). Trimming stripped 6 bases from V and 9 bases from J, with 14 bases between. Germline CDR1 and CDR2: ENHRY and SYGVKD. This CDR3 has 12 amino acids. CDR3 region: CAISSGQNKAFF. The CDR3, as DNA: TGTGCCATCAGCTCCGGACAGAATAAAGCTTTCTTT.

This chain uses TRBV7-3 with TRBJ2-7; 8 bases agree with TRBD1. Germline V lookup: CDR1 SGHTA, CDR2 FQGTGA. V lost 2 bases, J lost 2 bases, and 5 bases stayed unmatched. The CDR3 is 15 amino acids. The CDR3: CASSLGTGAAYEQYF. The CDR3 nucleotides are TGTGCCAGCAGCTTAGGGACAGGTGCTGCCTACGAGCAGTACTTC.

The gene calls are TRBV29-1 and TRBJ2-3; 7 bases fit TRBD1. The V segment lost 4 bases and the J segment 2 bases; nucleotides outside the gene matches: 6. The CDR3 length is 14 residues. CDR1 and CDR2 from the germline V gene are SQVTM and ANQGSEA. As DNA, the CDR3 is TGCAGCGTTGCTCCAGGGGGAGACACAGATACGCAGTATTTT. Residues: CSVAPGGDTDTQYF.

CDR3 sequence (DNA): TGTGCCAGCAGCCTTGGGACTTGGAGAGAGACCCAGTACTTC. As protein: CASSLGTWRETQYF. The rearrangement links TRBV3-1 (or the pseudogene TRBV3-2) to TRBJ2-5; TRBD2 might be the D (6 bases). Trimming cost V 4 bases and J 4 bases, with 13 bases left between them. From germline, CDR1 is LGHDT and CDR2 YNNKEL (reference sequence). CDR3 size: 14 residues.

The V gene is TRBV6-2 or TRBV6-3, the J gene TRBJ1-1; D perhaps matches TRBD1 (6 bases). The germline V gene encodes CDR1 MNHEY and CDR2 SVGEGT. V was cut by 5 bases and J by 4 bases, with 11 bases left in between. The CDR3 has 13 residues. CDR3 protein: CASSEGQLTEAFF. The CDR3, as DNA: TGTGCCAGCAGTGAGGGACAACTCACTGAAGCTTTCTTT.

The chain couples TRBV6-5 to TRBJ2-7; maybe TRBD1 (5 bases). There are 13 residues in the CDR3. Trimming took off 6 bases at V and 3 bases at J, with 12 bases between the two ends. Germline CDR1 MNHEY, CDR2 SVGAGI. The CDR3 loop is CASSQGPLYEQYF. CDR3 nucleotide sequence: TGTGCCAGCAGCCAGGGTCCTCTCTACGAGCAGTACTTC.

This chain connects TRBV7-2 to TRBJ1-5, with unresolved D. The CDR3 is 13 residues long. V dropped 5 bases and J dropped 0 bases, with 5 bases sitting between them. Germline CDR1 reads SGHTA; CDR2 reads FQGNSA. This CDR3 reads CASSKDSNQPQHF. The DNA for the CDR3 is TGTGCCAGCAGCAAAGATAGCAATCAGCCCCAGCATTTT.

CDR3 in amino acids: CASSSLGTSGGLAVDEQFF. CDR3 in DNA: TGTGCCAGCAGCTCGCTTGGGACTAGCGGGGGGCTCGCGGTGGATGAGCAGTTCTTC. The V gene is TRBV5-5, the J gene TRBJ2-1; 15 bases line up with TRBD2. V gave up 3 bases and J gave up 8 bases; unmatched junction bases: 15. The CDR3 runs 19 residues. Germline-derived CDR1 and CDR2 are SGHKS and YYEKEE (reference sequence).

CDR3 DNA sequence: TGTGCCTGGAGTGAGAGGGCGTGGGGGAAAGGGAACACTGAAGCTTTCTTT. Translating gives CAWSERAWGKGNTEAFF. This chain links TRBV30 with TRBJ1-1; D perhaps matches TRBD1 (5 bases). The length of the CDR3 is 17 residues. Germline assignment: CDR1 GTSNPN and CDR2 SVGIG (reference sequence). V was trimmed by 1 base and J by 1 base, leaving 19 bases between them.